The T cell receptor (beta chain) described here comes from a study of PD-1 blockade in classical Hodgkin lymphoma. Notes on the study in general: Prior to therapy, complete responders displayed diversity much like that of newly diagnosed patients. Possible causes of repertoire differences, disease activity or prior therapy, remain undefined. Compared with healthy donors, newly diagnosed patients reportedly showed lower baseline TCR diversity.

The repertoire was sequenced with immunoSEQ multiplex PCR; TCRdb's copy has only in-frame clones and lacks some. The table lists 75,000 to 100,000 clones, about four fifths of them singletons. With respect to this clone: The antigen remains unidentified.

Each patient experienced a relapse that followed autologous stem cell transplantation, and brentuximab vedotin exposure varied. Responses achieved at best were complete response, partial response or progressive disease. This TCR came from a human donor with classical Hodgkin lymphoma. This specimen was peripheral blood mononuclear cells (PBMCs), taken before the second cycle of nivolumab.

The CDR3 DNA follows: TGTGCCAGCCAGCCCGGGCCAGCTAACTATGGCTACACCTTC. Translated: CASQPGPANYGYTF. The chain joins TRBV5-6 to TRBJ1-2; D call uncertain. Trimming took 7 bases from V and 0 from J, leaving 13 bases between them. Germline CDR1 and CDR2: SGHDT and YYEEEE. This CDR3 is 14 amino acids long.